This section outlines one T cell receptor (beta chain) sequence together with its context. Only in-frame clones appear in the TCRdb table, and some are missing; sequencing was by immunoSEQ multiplex PCR. The table has some 120,000 clones, roughly 84% seen once. The sample belongs to a study of PD-L1 blockade in urothelial cancer. V shed 4 bases and J shed 9 bases, with 17 bases lying between them. The CDR3 has 14 amino acids. Germline V gives CDR1 SGHRS, CDR2 YFSETQ. Time point: pretreatment peripheral blood. This clonotype originated in a man aged 45-65 years with urothelial cancer. The specimen was PBMCs, collected around atezolizumab (anti-PD-L1) treatment. This chain links TRBV5-1 with TRBJ2-1, with D perhaps TRBD1 (5 bases). The CDR3 region has the DNA TGCGCCAGCAGCGCGCGACAGCTTTCGGTTGAGCAGTTCTTC. Its translation is CASSARQLSVEQFF.